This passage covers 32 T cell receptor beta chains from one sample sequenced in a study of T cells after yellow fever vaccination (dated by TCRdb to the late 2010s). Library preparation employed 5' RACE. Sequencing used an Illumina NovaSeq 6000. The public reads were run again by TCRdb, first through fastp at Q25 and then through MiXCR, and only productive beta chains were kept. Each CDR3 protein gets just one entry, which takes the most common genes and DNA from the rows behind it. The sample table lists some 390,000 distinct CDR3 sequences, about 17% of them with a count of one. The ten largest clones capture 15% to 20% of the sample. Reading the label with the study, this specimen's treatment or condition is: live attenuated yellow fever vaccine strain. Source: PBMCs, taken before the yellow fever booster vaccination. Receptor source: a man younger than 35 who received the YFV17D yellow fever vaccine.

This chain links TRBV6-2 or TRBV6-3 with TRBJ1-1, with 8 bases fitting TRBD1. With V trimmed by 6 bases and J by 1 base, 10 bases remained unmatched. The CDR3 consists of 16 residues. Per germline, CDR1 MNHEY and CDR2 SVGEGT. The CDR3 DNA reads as TGTGCCAGCAGCCTACGTCCCGGGACAGGGAACACTGAAGCTTTCTTT. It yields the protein CASSLRPGTGNTEAFF.

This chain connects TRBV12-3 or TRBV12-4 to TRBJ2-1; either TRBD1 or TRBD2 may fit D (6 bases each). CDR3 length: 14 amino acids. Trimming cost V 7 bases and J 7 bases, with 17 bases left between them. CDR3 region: CASKAGRRGNEQFF. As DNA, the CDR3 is TGTGCCAGCAAAGCTGGCCGGAGGGGGAATGAGCAGTTCTTC.

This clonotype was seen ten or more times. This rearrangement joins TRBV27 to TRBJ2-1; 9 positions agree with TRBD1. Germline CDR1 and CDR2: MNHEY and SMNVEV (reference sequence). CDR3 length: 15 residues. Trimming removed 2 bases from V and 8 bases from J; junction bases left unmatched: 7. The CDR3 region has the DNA TGTGCCAGCAGTTTAAGGGGGACAGGGTTACATGAGCAGTTCTTC. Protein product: CASSLRGTGLHEQFF.

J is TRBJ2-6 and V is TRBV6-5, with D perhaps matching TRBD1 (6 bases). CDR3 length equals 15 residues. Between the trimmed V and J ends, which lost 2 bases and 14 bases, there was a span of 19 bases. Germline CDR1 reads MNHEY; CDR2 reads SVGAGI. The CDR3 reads CASSYGQRGTMILTF. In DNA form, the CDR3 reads TGTGCCAGCAGTTACGGGCAGAGAGGGACAATGATCCTGACTTTC.

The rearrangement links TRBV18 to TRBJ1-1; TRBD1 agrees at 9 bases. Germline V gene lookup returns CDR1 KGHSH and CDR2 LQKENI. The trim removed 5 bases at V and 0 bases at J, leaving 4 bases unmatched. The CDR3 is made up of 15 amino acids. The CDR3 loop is CASSTGTGLNTEAFF. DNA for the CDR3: TGTGCCAGCTCAACTGGGACAGGGTTGAACACTGAAGCTTTCTTT.

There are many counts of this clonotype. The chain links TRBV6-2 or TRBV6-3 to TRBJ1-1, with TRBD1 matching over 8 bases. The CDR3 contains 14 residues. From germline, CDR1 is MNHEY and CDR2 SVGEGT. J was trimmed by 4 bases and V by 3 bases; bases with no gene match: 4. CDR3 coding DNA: TGTGCCAGCAGTTATGGACAGGGAGCCACTGAAGCTTTCTTT. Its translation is CASSYGQGATEAFF.

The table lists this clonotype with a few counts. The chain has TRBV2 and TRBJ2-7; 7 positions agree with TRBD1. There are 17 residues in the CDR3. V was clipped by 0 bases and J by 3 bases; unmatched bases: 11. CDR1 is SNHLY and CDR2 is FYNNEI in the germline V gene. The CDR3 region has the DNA TGTGCCAGCAGTGAAGCGCTTCGGACAGGTTTTAACTACGAGCAGTACTTC. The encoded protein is CASSEALRTGFNYEQYF.

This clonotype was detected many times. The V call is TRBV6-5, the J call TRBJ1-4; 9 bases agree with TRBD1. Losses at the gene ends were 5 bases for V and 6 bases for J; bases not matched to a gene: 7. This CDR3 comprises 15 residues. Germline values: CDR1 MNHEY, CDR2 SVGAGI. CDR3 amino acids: CASSSSGTGHEKLFF. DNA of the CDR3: TGTGCCAGCAGTAGTTCCGGGACAGGGCATGAAAAACTGTTTTTT.

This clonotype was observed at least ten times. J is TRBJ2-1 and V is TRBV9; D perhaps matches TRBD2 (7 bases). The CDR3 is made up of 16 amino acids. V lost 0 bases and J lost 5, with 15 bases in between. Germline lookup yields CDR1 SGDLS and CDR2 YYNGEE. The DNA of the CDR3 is TGTGCCAGCAGCGTAGGGAGGGGGGGGCCACACAATGAGCAGTTCTTC. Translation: CASSVGRGGPHNEQFF.

The CDR3 DNA sequence: TGCGCCAGCAGCCAAGATGACATAGCGGGGGGGCCGACAGATACGCAGTATTTT. Encoded protein: CASSQDDIAGGPTDTQYF. V usage is TRBV4-3 and J usage is TRBJ2-3; 11 bases map to TRBD2. Germline V gene data show CDR1 as LGHNA and CDR2 as YSLEER. V shed 0 bases, J shed 3 bases, and the junction held 8 bases outside the gene matches. The CDR3 is 18 residues long.

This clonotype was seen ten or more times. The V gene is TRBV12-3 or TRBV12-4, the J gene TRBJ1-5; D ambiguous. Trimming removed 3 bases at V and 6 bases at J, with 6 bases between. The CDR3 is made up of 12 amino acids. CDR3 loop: CASSLEGQPQHF. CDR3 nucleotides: TGTGCCAGCAGTTTGGAGGGTCAGCCCCAGCATTTT.

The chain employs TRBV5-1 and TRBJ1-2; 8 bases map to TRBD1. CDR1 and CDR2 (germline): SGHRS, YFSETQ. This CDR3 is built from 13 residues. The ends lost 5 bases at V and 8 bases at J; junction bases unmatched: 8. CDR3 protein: CASSWDRLGGYTF. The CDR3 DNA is TGCGCCAGCAGTTGGGACAGGTTAGGCGGCTACACCTTC.

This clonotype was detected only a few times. As DNA, the CDR3 is TGTGCCAGCAGGCCTAGCGCCCTCAATGAGCAGTTCTTC. The encoded protein is CASRPSALNEQFF. The chain has TRBV12-3 or TRBV12-4 and TRBJ2-1; D is possibly TRBD2 (6 bases). This CDR3 contains 13 residues. Trimming took off 6 bases at V and 6 bases at J, with 12 bases between the two ends.

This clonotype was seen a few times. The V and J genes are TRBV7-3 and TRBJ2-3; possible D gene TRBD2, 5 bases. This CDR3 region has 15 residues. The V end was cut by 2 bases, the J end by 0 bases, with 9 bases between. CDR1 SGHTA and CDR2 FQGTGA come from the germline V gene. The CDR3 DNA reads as TGTGCCAGCAGCTTAGGAGGTCACAGCACAGATACGCAGTATTTT. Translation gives CASSLGGHSTDTQYF.

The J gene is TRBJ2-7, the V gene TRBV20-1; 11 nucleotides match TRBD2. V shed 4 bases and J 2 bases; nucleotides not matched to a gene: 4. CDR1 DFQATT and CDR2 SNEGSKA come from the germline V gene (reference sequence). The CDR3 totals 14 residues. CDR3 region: CSATSGGHTYEQYV. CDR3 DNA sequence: TGCAGTGCTACTAGCGGGGGGCACACCTACGAGCAGTACGTC.

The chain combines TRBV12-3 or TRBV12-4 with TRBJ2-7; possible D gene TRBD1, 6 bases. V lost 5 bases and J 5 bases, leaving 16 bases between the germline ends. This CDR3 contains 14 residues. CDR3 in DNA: TGTGCCAGCAGTCTGACAGGTTCGGGTGACGAGCAGTACTTC. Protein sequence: CASSLTGSGDEQYF.

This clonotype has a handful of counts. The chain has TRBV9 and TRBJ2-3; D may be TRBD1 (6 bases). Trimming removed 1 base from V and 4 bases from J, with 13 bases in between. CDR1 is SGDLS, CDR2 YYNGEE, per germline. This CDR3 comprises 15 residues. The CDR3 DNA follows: TGTGCCAGCAGCGTATTAGAGGGGGATGCAGATACGCAGTATTTT. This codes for CASSVLEGDADTQYF.

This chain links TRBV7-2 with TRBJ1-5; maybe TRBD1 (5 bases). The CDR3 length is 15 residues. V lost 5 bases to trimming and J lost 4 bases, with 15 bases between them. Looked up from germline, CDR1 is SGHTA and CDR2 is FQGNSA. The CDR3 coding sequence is TGTGCCAGCAGCCGCGGGCAGGGCCAAAATCAGCCCCAGCATTTT. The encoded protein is CASSRGQGQNQPQHF.

DNA for the CDR3: TGTGCCAGCAGGGCCAGGACAAGCCATGAAGCTTTCTTT. It translates to CASRARTSHEAFF. The chain uses TRBV3-1 and TRBJ1-1, with D perhaps matching TRBD1 (5 bases). V was trimmed by 6 bases and J by 7 bases, leaving 15 bases between them. Germline CDR1 LGHDT, CDR2 YNNKEL (reference sequence). The CDR3 spans 13 residues.

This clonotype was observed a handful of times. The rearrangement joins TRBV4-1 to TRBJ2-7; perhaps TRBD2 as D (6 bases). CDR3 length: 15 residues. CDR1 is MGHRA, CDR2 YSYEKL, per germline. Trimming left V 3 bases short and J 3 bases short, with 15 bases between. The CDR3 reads CASSHFGGVDYEQYF. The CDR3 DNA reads TGCGCCAGCAGCCATTTCGGGGGAGTGGACTACGAGCAGTACTTC.

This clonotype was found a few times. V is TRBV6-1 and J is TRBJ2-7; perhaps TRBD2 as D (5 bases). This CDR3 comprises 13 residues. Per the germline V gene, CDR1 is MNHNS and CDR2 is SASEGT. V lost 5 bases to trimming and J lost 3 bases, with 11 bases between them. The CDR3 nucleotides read TGTGCCAGCAGTAAGACGGAGGACTACGAGCAGTACTTC. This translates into CASSKTEDYEQYF.

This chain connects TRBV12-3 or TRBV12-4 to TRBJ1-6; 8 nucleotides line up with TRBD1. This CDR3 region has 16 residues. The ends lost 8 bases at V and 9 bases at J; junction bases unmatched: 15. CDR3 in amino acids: CASLGSGQGRGSPLHF. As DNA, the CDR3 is TGTGCCAGCCTTGGATCCGGACAGGGTAGGGGTTCACCCCTCCACTTT.

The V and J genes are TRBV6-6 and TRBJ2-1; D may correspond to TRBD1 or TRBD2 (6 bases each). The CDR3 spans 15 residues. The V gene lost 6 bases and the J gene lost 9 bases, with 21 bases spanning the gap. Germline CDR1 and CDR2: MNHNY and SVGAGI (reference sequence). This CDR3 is CASSNPGGITSEQFF. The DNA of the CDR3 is TGTGCCAGCAGCAACCCCGGGGGCATCACATCTGAGCAGTTCTTC.

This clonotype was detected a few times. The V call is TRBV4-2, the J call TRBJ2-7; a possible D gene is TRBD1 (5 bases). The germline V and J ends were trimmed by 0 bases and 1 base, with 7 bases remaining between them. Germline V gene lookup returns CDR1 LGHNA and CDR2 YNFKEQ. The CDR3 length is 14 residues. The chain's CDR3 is CASSQDQGSYEQYV. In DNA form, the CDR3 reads TGTGCCAGCAGCCAAGACCAGGGATCCTACGAGCAGTACGTC.

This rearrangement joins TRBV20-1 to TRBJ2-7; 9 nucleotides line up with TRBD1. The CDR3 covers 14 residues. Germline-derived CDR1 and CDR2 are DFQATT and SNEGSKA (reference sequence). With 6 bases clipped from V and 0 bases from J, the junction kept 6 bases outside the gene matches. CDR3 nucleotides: TGCAGTGCCATGACAGGGGGAAGCTCCTACGAGCAGTACTTC. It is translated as CSAMTGGSSYEQYF.

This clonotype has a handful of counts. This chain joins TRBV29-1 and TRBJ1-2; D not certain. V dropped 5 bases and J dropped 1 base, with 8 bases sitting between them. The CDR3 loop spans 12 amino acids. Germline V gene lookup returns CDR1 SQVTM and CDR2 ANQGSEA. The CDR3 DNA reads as TGCAGCGTTTGGTCGGATAACTATGGCTACACCTTC. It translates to CSVWSDNYGYTF.

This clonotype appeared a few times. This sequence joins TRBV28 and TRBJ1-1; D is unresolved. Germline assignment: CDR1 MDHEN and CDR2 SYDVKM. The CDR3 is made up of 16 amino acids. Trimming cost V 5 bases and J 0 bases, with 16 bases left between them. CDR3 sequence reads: CASSLGLGPVNTEAFF. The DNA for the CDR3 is TGTGCCAGCAGTCTAGGGTTGGGCCCGGTGAACACTGAAGCTTTCTTT.

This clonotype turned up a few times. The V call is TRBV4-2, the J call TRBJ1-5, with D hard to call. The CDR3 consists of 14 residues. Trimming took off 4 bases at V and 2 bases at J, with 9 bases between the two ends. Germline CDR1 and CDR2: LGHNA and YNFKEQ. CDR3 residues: CASSRAGGNQPQHF. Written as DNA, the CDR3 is TGTGCCAGCAGCCGCGCCGGGGGCAATCAGCCCCAGCATTTT.

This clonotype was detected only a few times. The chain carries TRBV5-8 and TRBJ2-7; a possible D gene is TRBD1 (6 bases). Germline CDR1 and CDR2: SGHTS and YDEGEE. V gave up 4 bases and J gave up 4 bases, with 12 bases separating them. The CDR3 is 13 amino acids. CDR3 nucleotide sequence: TGTGCCAGCAGCCGAGACGACAGGTACGAGCAGTACGTC. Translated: CASSRDDRYEQYV.

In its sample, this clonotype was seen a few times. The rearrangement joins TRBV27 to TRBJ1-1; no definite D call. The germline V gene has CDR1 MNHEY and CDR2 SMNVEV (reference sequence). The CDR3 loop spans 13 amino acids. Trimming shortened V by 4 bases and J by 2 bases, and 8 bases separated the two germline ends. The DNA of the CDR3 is TGTGCCAGCAGTTGGATGGGAAACACTGAAGCTTTCTTT. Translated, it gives CASSWMGNTEAFF.

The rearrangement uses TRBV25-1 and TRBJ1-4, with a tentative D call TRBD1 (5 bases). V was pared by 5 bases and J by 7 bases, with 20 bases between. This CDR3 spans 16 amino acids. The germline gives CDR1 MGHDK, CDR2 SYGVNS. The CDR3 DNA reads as TGTGCCAGCAGTTTCCTAGGAGGGAGTCAGGGTGAAAAACTGTTTTTT. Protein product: CASSFLGGSQGEKLFF.

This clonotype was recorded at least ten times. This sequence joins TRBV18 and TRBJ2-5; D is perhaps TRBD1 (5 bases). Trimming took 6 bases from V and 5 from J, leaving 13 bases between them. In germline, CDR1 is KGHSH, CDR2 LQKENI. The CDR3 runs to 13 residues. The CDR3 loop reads CASSDSNGETQYF. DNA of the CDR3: TGTGCCAGCTCCGACAGCAACGGGGAGACCCAGTACTTC.